The subject of this entry is one T cell receptor beta chain. The antigen it binds to is not known. It has no much larger one-base neighbor in the sample; base qualities were not kept. CD8 naive samples were obtained by positive selection for CCR7 among CD45RO-negative cells, yielding a CD45RA+CCR7+ population from which TemRA cells were excluded. The donors were healthy, HIV-negative adults who had no recently reported acute infections or vaccinations. All donors were Caucasian adults living in Nashville, Tennessee, USA. After blood collection by leukapheresis, PBMCs were isolated using Ficoll-Histopaque density gradient centrifugation and then cryopreserved in the vapor phase of liquid nitrogen. Analytical flow cytometry was used to check the purity and quantity of every magnetically sorted T cell population. From each sorted fraction, genomic DNA was isolated and quantified by UV absorbance on a Nanodrop 2000c.

This sample was taken from a study of shared clonotypes between healthy human individuals (TCRdb year 2020). Background for the entire study: The cohort included three men and a couple of women between 18 and 49 years of age. Per donor, three plates each were used for CD4 naive and CD4 memory, two for CD8 naive, and one for CD8 memory. The study deeply sequenced blood TCR repertoires of five healthy adults to estimate repertoire size and the extent of clonotype sharing between individuals. To increase sequencing depth and limit assay-specific biases, TCR repertoire library preparation and sequencing were carried out by different laboratories using diverse techniques. Each donor's leukapheresis produced roughly between roughly 0.85 and 9.5 billion PBMCs.

The research as a whole found: The small number of donors limited the genetic and exposure-history diversity represented. Naive subsets generally had larger estimated clonotype richness than memory subsets. Sampling was restricted to blood, and TCR repertoires in tissues likely differ from the TCR repertoires found in blood. Clonotypes shared by all four sorted-subset donors showed higher generation probabilities than non-shared clonotypes. When four donors were compared, the shared fraction of clonotypes was around 5% for naive CD4, around 4% for naive CD8, more than 2% for memory CD4, and roughly 0.4% for memory CD8. Pairwise subsampling led to the expectation that sequencing depth would affect the degree of clonotype sharing among donors. Incomplete sequencing was indicated by rarefaction of sorted-subset datasets, despite the large sequencing depth.

TCR CDR3 regions were amplified from genomic DNA by multiplex PCR using the deep immunoSEQ assay. Genomic DNA extracted from each cell subset was distributed evenly over all wells of several immunoSEQ 96-well plates, and each plate served as one replicate. For sorted subsets, 150 to 200 ng genomic DNA, equal to about 30,000 T cell genomes, was loaded into each replicate PCR. The purified libraries were quantified using a Qubit 3.0 fluorometer, sized with a Bioanalyzer 2100, and then quantified again using the KAPA Library Quantification kit. Each immunoSEQ 96-well plate was sequenced on its own single-read 150-cycle Illumina NextSeq 550 flow cell. Per the authors' processing: Because the immunoSEQ output held only junctional sequences and lacked quality scores, the filtering could not match the filtering applied to full-length reads. Sequences were annotated with PyIR, a Python wrapper for IgBLAST v1.9, using IMGT germline references to assign V/J genes and CDR3. Any read was removed if the V/J assignment was weak (E-value above 1e-6), the CDR3 was missing, or the read contained stop codons, out-of-frame junctions, or ambiguous translated residues. V3J clonotypes were defined as sequences sharing an identical inferred V gene, J gene, and CDR3 amino acid sequence. Percentage overlap between repertoires was computed as shared unique clonotypes divided by the size of the smaller repertoire. Repertoire richness was assessed with RTK rarefaction, the Chao1 estimator, and Recon v2.1 estimates of unobserved clonotypes. Generation probabilities were computed with OLGA for all TCRbeta clonotypes obtained by the gDNA method from a handful of donors. TCRdb carries this immuneACCESS record with in-frame sequences only. Its versions omit some clonotypes, under half of them owing to an unresolved V gene in the studies checked, with the rest unexplained. V, J and clone size are taken as reported in that table, and D and trimming were inferred from the DNA itself. The sample table contains 800,000 or so clones; only one count was recorded for around 96% of them. The ten largest clones represent less than 0.3% of the sample.

Sequences SEHNR (CDR1) and FQNEAQ (CDR2) are obtained from the germline V gene (reference sequence). V is pared back by 4 bases and J by 9 bases, with 19 bases lying between the germline termini. Including the terminal cysteine and phenylalanine, the CDR3 comprises 15 residues. Only the CDR3 DNA is retained, 45 bases long and in frame from the first base. The TCR comes from a man aged 25 to 40 in good health. The sample consisted of naive CD8+ T cells sorted from blood. The cell subset or site label of this sample denotes: CD45RA+CCR7+. This chain is built from TRBV7-9 and TRBJ2-1, with no reliable assignment of the D segment. The DNA sequence reads TGTGCCAGCAGCTCAGAAGTCGACTTCCGACTTGAGCAGTTCTTC. Translated, this is CASSSEVDFRLEQFF.